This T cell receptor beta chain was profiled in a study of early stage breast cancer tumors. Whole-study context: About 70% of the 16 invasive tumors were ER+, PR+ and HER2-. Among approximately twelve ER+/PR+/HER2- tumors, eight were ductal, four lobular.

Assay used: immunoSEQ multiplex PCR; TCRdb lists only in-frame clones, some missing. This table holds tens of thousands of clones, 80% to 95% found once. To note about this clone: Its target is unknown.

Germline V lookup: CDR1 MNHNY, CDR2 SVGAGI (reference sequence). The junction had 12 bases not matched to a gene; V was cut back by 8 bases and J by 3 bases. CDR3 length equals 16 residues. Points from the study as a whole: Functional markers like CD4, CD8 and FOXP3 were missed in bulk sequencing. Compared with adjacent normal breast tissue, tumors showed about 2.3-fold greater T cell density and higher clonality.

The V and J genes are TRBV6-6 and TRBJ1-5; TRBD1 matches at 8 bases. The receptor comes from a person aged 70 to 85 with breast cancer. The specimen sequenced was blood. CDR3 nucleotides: TGTGCCAGCGGTACCACCGGGACAGGCTACAATCAGCCCCAGCATTTT. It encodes CASGTTGTGYNQPQHF.